This T cell receptor beta chain came from a study of T cell changes during pregnancy in multiple sclerosis. Trimming at V came to 2 bases and at J to 3 bases, leaving 1 base not matched to a gene. CDR1 is GTSNPN and CDR2 is SVGIG in the germline V gene (reference sequence). This CDR3 region has 12 residues. Clones were read by immunoSEQ multiplex PCR, and TCRdb kept only the in-frame ones, dropping some. The profile shows about 49,000 clones, around 90% of them singletons. As concerns this clone: The identical CDR3 is also encoded by other nucleotide sequences in the sample.

The receptor's source is a female donor in good health, enrolled as a control in a pregnancy study. The sample consisted of peripheral blood, taken after pregnancy. V usage is TRBV30 and J usage is TRBJ2-7; 7 bases match TRBD1. CDR3 region: CAWSTGDYEQYF. For the CDR3, the DNA is TGTGCCTGGAGTACAGGGGACTACGAGCAGTACTTC.